This TCR beta chain appears in the sequencing data of a study of blood T cell repertoires in COVID-19. About the research overall: COVID-19 samples collected from the United States, Italy and Spain covered acute and convalescent phases. T cells, B-cell-depleted T cells, or PBMCs supplied cDNA or gDNA.

There are 16 residues in the CDR3. Trimming at V came to 0 bases and at J to 5 bases, leaving 10 bases not matched to a gene. CDR1 is SGHRS, CDR2 YFSETQ, per germline. In the authors' workflow: By means of reference gene primer amplification, nucleated cell counts were estimated. TCRdb's copy holds only in-frame clones and misses some; the assay was immunoSEQ multiplex PCR. The V and J calls and clone size were taken over from that table, and D and trimming were inferred from the DNA. The data hold 220,000 or so clones, with around 84% observed a single time. The receptor was derived from a man aged 30-40 years with active or convalescent COVID-19. V and J are TRBV5-1 and TRBJ1-1, with 7 bases identical to TRBD1. Sequencing input: peripheral blood. The CDR3 DNA reads TGCGCCAGCAGCTTGGGGGCAAGGGGGCTTGGGACTGAAGCTTTCTTT. Translation gives CASSLGARGLGTEAFF.